Reported below is one T cell receptor (beta chain). The antigen is undetermined. Compared with germline, one end of the junction differs, possibly owing to a read error. The record originates from a study of cytomegalovirus exposure and HLA in healthy donors. The CDR3 spans 18 residues. Per germline, CDR1 SGHAT and CDR2 FQNNGV. This PCR relied on a set of 60 Vbeta primers and 13 Jbeta primers. Method: immunoSEQ multiplex PCR; TCRdb's copy keeps in-frame clones and lacks some. This sample has about 110,000 clones; over 65% occur once, and the top ten carry approximately 1.3%. Study outcomes and limitations: In a later analysis, productive TCRs from donors in an Asian-associated ancestry cluster reportedly carried fewer N-insertions than the cohort mean. Analyzed later, association rates of TCRs varied across HLA loci, with DRB1 most and HLA-C fewest.

This clonotype was obtained from a woman aged 25 to 39 in good health and CMV-seronegative. The chain uses TRBV11-2 and TRBJ2-2, with 8 bases identical to TRBD1. Material: PBMCs. CDR3 DNA sequence: TGTGCCAGCAGTTTAGTTGGACAGGGTCGGGGTTCAGGCGGGGAGCTGTTTTTT. Residues: CASSLVGQGRGSGGELFF.